This T cell receptor beta chain was sequenced during a study of human T cells and chemical hapten exposure. Broader study findings: Once DPC sensitization occurred, TCRs above 1 in 1000 frequency showed no change.

As to time point: healthy volunteer bleed at 2 weeks. It was from unfractionated whole blood that total RNA was extracted. This clonotype has just one count. Its antigen is unidentified. Germline V lookup: CDR1 MDHEN, CDR2 SYDVKM. V lost 6 bases, J lost 6 bases, and 18 bases lay in between. The CDR3 sequence is 15 residues long. The library put unique molecular identifiers onto individual cDNA molecules. TCRdb passed the RACE reads through MiXCR, listing each CDR3 protein once. The sample contains around 130,000 distinct CDR3 sequences, about 9% of which appear only once. The rearrangement uses TRBV28 and TRBJ1-5; the D gene is possibly TRBD1 (6 bases). The sequenced material came from whole blood. This clonotype was sampled from a male donor in good health. Some clones in this sample may be carry-over from other donors' samples. CDR3 sequence reads: CASSTGQKLGQPQHF. DNA of the CDR3: TGTGCCAGCAGCACGGGACAAAAACTGGGTCAGCCCCAGCATTTT.